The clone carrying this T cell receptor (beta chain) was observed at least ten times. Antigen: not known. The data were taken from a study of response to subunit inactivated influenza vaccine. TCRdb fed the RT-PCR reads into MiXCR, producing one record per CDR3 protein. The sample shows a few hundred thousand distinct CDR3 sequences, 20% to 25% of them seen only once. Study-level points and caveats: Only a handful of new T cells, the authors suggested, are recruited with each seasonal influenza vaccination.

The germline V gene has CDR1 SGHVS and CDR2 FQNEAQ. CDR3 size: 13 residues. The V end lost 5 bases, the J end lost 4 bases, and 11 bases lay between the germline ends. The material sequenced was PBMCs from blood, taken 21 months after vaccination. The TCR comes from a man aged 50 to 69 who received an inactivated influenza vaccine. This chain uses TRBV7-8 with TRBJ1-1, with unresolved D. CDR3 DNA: TGTGCCAGCAGCCTGGGGAAGGGCACTGAAGCTTTCTTT. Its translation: CASSLGKGTEAFF.